Listed here are 21 T cell receptor beta chains from one sample, sequenced in a study of blood T cell repertoires in COVID-19. TCRdb's table, derived via immunoSEQ multiplex PCR, lists solely in-frame clones and lacks some. The profile shows about 160,000 clones, about nine tenths of them singletons. The sequencing sample was made of peripheral blood. These receptors were collected from a man between 60 and 75 years old with active or convalescent COVID-19.

The V and J genes are TRBV5-1 and TRBJ1-3; 11 bases align to TRBD1. Germline V gene sequence: CDR1 SGHRS, CDR2 YFSETQ. This CDR3 has 17 residues. V lost 4 bases to trimming and J lost 2 bases; unmatched junction nucleotides: 8. CDR3 sequence reads: CASSMRDRGVAGNTIYF. The CDR3 DNA reads TGCGCCAGCAGCATGCGGGACAGGGGGGTTGCTGGAAACACCATATATTTT.

This clone has a single count. This chain connects TRBV5-1 to TRBJ1-1; tentative D call: TRBD1 (5 bases). V was cut by 3 bases and J by 4 bases, with 16 bases left in between. Germline CDR1 is SGHRS and CDR2 is YFSETQ. This CDR3 has 15 residues. DNA of the CDR3: TGCGCCAGCAGCTACCCAAGCCGGGGGGGCACTGAAGCTTTCTTT. This codes for CASSYPSRGGTEAFF.

The chain uses TRBV27 and TRBJ1-4; TRBD1 matches 7 bases. Germline V gene data show CDR1 as MNHEY and CDR2 as SMNVEV (reference sequence). The CDR3 length is 16 residues. V lost 3 bases and J lost 1; bases outside the gene matches: 5. The CDR3 here is CASSFQGERTNEKLFF. The CDR3 bases are TGTGCCAGCAGTTTTCAGGGGGAAAGAACTAATGAAAAACTGTTTTTT.

The chain links TRBV28 to TRBJ1-2; maybe TRBD1 (5 bases). The CDR3 is 15 amino acids. V lost 1 base, J lost 8 bases, and 17 bases lay in between. The germline gives CDR1 MDHEN, CDR2 SYDVKM. The CDR3 loop is CASSLSFSSPGGYTF. The CDR3 region has the DNA TGTGCCAGCAGTTTATCGTTCTCGAGCCCAGGGGGCTACACCTTC.

The chain carries TRBV30 and TRBJ1-3; D is uncertain. CDR1 and CDR2 (germline): GTSNPN, SVGIG (reference sequence). The CDR3 contains 14 residues. Trimming removed 0 bases at V and 3 bases at J, with 9 bases between. CDR3 region: CAWSVRGFGNTIYF. In nucleotides, the CDR3 is TGTGCCTGGAGTGTACGGGGATTTGGAAACACCATATATTTT.

With regard to this clone: Other DNA sequences in this sample translate to the same CDR3. The chain's CDR3 is CASSSSATNEKLFF. In DNA, the CDR3 is TGCGCCAGCAGCTCTTCTGCAACTAATGAAAAACTGTTTTTT. The chain links TRBV5-1 to TRBJ1-4; no definite D call. Trimming pared 3 bases from V and 0 bases from J, leaving 6 bases between. The germline V gene has CDR1 SGHRS and CDR2 YFSETQ. The CDR3 spans 14 residues.

The chain joins TRBV5-1 to TRBJ1-1; possibly TRBD1 for D (6 bases). The V gene lost 3 bases and the J gene lost 3 bases, with 15 bases spanning the gap. Germline assignment: CDR1 SGHRS and CDR2 YFSETQ. CDR3 size: 15 residues. In DNA, the CDR3 is TGCGCCAGCAGCTCAGGATTAGGGGGACACACTGAAGCTTTCTTT. This translates into CASSSGLGGHTEAFF.

The sample holds one count of this clone. This chain joins TRBV7-6 and TRBJ1-1; 8 nucleotides agree with TRBD1. CDR3 length: 11 residues. In germline, CDR1 is SGHVS, CDR2 FNYEAQ. V shed 4 bases and J 12 bases; nucleotides not matched to a gene: 4. This CDR3 is CASSYGQGPFF. The CDR3 bases are TGTGCCAGCAGCTACGGACAGGGCCCTTTCTTT. Full variable domain (remainder filled in from reference TRBV7-6 and TRBJ1-1): GAGVSQSPRYKVTKRGQDVALRCDPISGHVSLYWYRQALGQGPEFLTYFNYEAQQDKSGLPNDRFSAERPEGSISTLTIQRTEQRDSAMYRCASSYGQGPFFGQGTRLTVV.

The chain employs TRBV18 and TRBJ1-6, with 10 bases fitting TRBD1. Germline values: CDR1 KGHSH, CDR2 LQKENI. The CDR3 is 14 residues long. The junction had 6 bases not matched to a gene; V was cut back by 6 bases and J by 10 bases. The CDR3 nucleotides read TGTGCCAGCTCCCGGGACAGGGGCCGATCACCCCTCCACTTT. Translating gives CASSRDRGRSPLHF.

The chain combines TRBV9 with TRBJ1-3, with unresolved D. The CDR3 has 15 amino acids. Germline V gene sequence: CDR1 SGDLS, CDR2 YYNGEE. V gave up 0 bases and J gave up 0 bases, with 7 bases separating them. CDR3 in amino acids: CASSVGGASGNTIYF. DNA for the CDR3: TGTGCCAGCAGCGTAGGCGGAGCCTCTGGAAACACCATATATTTT.

The chain couples TRBV28 to TRBJ1-2; 9 positions agree with TRBD1. The CDR3 spans 15 residues. Germline V gene data show CDR1 as MDHEN and CDR2 as SYDVKM. The V and J ends lost 2 bases and 4 bases, in that order; junction bases with no gene match: 5. The CDR3: CASSLTGGPRYGYTF. The CDR3 DNA is TGTGCCAGCAGTTTAACAGGGGGCCCTCGCTATGGCTACACCTTC.

The gene calls are TRBV5-1 and TRBJ2-7; 9 bases fit TRBD1. The J segment lost 3 bases and the V segment lost 2 bases, leaving 6 bases of the junction unmatched. Germline lookup yields CDR1 SGHRS and CDR2 YFSETQ. The CDR3 covers 15 residues. CDR3 nucleotide sequence: TGCGCCAGCAGCTTCCGACAGGGGGGAATCTACGAGCAGTACTTC. Amino acid sequence: CASSFRQGGIYEQYF.

This chain uses TRBV12-3 or TRBV12-4 with TRBJ1-1, with D possibly being TRBD1 (5 bases). The CDR3 has 13 amino acids. V lost 3 bases to trimming and J lost 7 bases, with 12 bases between them. The CDR3 is CASSLFLGVEAFF. DNA for the CDR3: TGTGCCAGCAGTTTGTTTTTAGGGGTTGAAGCTTTCTTT.

J is TRBJ1-1 and V is TRBV27, with 8 bases matching TRBD1. The germline gives CDR1 MNHEY, CDR2 SMNVEV (reference sequence). Trimming cost V 3 bases and J 6 bases; bases outside gene matches: 6. This CDR3 region has 14 residues. The CDR3 DNA reads TGTGCCAGCAGTTTCGAGACAGGGGATCCTGAAGCTTTCTTT. It is translated as CASSFETGDPEAFF.

This chain connects TRBV5-1 to TRBJ1-3; perhaps TRBD1 as D (5 bases). The germline V gene has CDR1 SGHRS and CDR2 YFSETQ. Trimming shortened V by 0 bases and J by 0 bases, and 16 bases separated the two germline ends. This CDR3 is 18 amino acids long. The CDR3 sequence: CASSLAGGRANSGNTIYF. The CDR3 DNA reads as TGCGCCAGCAGCTTGGCGGGTGGCAGGGCCAACTCTGGAAACACCATATATTTT.

The chain joins TRBV5-5 to TRBJ1-1, with 7 bases that match TRBD1. This CDR3 is 13 amino acids long. Germline V gene lookup returns CDR1 SGHKS and CDR2 YYEKEE (reference sequence). V trimming: 4 bases; J trimming: 6 bases; junction bases outside the gene matches: 6. The CDR3 DNA sequence: TGTGCCAGCAGCCCGTTAGACAGGGCTGAAGCTTTCTTT. Its protein product is CASSPLDRAEAFF.

The chain is built from TRBV11-2 and TRBJ1-6, with D uncertain. The CDR3 runs 15 residues. Trimming left V 1 base short and J 0 bases short, with 4 bases between. Germline V CDR1 and CDR2: SGHAT, FQNNGV. The chain's CDR3 is CASSLGHSYNSPLHF. CDR3 coding DNA: TGTGCCAGCAGCTTAGGACACTCCTATAATTCACCCCTCCACTTT.

The chain uses TRBV5-1 and TRBJ1-4; weak D call: TRBD1 (6 bases). V shed 7 bases and J shed 3 bases, with 19 bases lying between them. CDR3 length: 16 amino acids. Per the germline V gene, CDR1 is SGHRS and CDR2 is YFSETQ. As DNA, the CDR3 is TGCGCCAGCTATACGACAGGCCCAGCGGCTAATGAAAAACTGTTTTTT. Translation gives CASYTTGPAANEKLFF.

The chain has TRBV3-1 (or the pseudogene TRBV3-2) and TRBJ2-6, with 11 bases lining up with TRBD1. V was pared by 4 bases and J by 1 base, with 3 bases of the junction left unmatched. CDR3 length equals 17 residues. Per germline, CDR1 LGHDT and CDR2 YNNKEL (reference sequence). CDR3 loop: CASSLGTGGSGANVLTF. CDR3 coding DNA: TGTGCCAGCAGCCTCGGGACAGGGGGTTCTGGGGCCAACGTCCTGACTTTC.

In this sample, this clone turned up once. The chain is built from TRBV7-9 and TRBJ1-4; 9 nucleotides match TRBD1. Germline-derived CDR1 and CDR2 are SEHNR and FQNEAQ (reference sequence). J lost 6 bases, V lost 4 bases, and 3 bases had no gene match. The CDR3 runs to 14 residues. This CDR3 is CASSWGQGDEKLFF. The CDR3 region has the DNA TGTGCCAGCAGCTGGGGACAGGGAGATGAAAAACTGTTTTTT.

This chain links TRBV19 with TRBJ1-5, with 7 bases aligning to TRBD1. CDR1 is LNHDA, CDR2 SQIVND, per germline (reference sequence). This CDR3 is 15 amino acids long. V lost 7 bases to trimming and J lost 3 bases; unmatched junction nucleotides: 9. The CDR3 reads CASKKDRVTNQPQHF. For the CDR3, the DNA is TGTGCCAGTAAAAAAGACAGGGTGACCAATCAGCCCCAGCATTTT.